This entry lists 2 T cell receptor beta chains sequenced from one sample in a study of blood T cell repertoires in COVID-19. Profiling relied on immunoSEQ multiplex PCR, and the TCRdb table lists in-frame clones only, not all of them. This table holds just under 150,000 clones, roughly 85% found once. The specimen was peripheral blood. These TCRs come from a human donor with acute or convalescent COVID-19. The donor label of this sample is uncertain.

J is TRBJ2-3 and V is TRBV28; D is perhaps TRBD1 (5 bases). This CDR3 contains 14 residues. V gave up 3 bases and J gave up 4 bases, with 11 bases separating them. The germline CDR1 and CDR2 sequences are MDHEN and SYDVKM. CDR3 amino acids: CASSFGAVSDTQYF. The CDR3 nucleotides read TGTGCCAGCAGTTTTGGGGCAGTATCAGATACGCAGTATTTT.

The chain recombines TRBV6-5 with TRBJ2-7; 7 bases align to TRBD2. The germline V gene has CDR1 MNHEY and CDR2 SVGAGI. The CDR3 is 15 residues long. J lost 2 bases, V lost 8 bases, and 12 bases had no gene match. CDR3 region: CASGRAGTITYEQYV. The CDR3 DNA reads TGTGCCAGCGGGAGGGCAGGGACCATCACCTACGAGCAGTACGTC.